Sequencing of this TCR beta chain was carried out in a study of spatial heterogeneity in lung cancer. Overall study context: The study consistently detected more beta-chain than alpha-chain sequences.

Time point described: sample taken at primary tumor resection. This clonotype was recorded many times. The CDR3 spans 15 residues. Per the germline V gene, CDR1 is SGHAT and CDR2 is FQNNGV. Between the trimmed V and J ends, which lost 3 bases and 0 bases, there was a span of 12 bases. TCRdb processed the 5' RACE reads anew with MiXCR; each CDR3 protein has one entry. The profile covers under 85,000 distinct CDR3 sequences, with under 8.5% appearing a single time and 6.8% taken by the ten largest. This sequence joins TRBV11-2 and TRBJ2-7; the D is unclear. The source is a male donor with early-stage non-small cell lung cancer. Sequenced here: PBMCs, sampled at surgery. CDR3 sequence (DNA): TGTGCCAGCAGCTTGGCCGCAGCAGACTCCTACGAGCAGTACTTC. Amino acids: CASSLAAADSYEQYF. The variable domain in full, completed from reference TRBV11-2 and TRBJ2-7, reads EAGVAQSPRYKIIEKRQSVAFWCNPISGHATLYWYQQILGQGPKLLIQFQNNGVVDDSQLPKDRFSAERLKGVDSTLKIQPAKLEDSAVYLCASSLAAADSYEQYFGPGTRLTVT.